The clone carrying this T cell receptor (beta chain) has a handful of counts. These data come from a study of regulatory T cells in long-lasting Graves disease. According to the study, TCR beta libraries were built with iRepertoire HTBI primers and CDR3-region Arm-PCR. Using its own MiXCR run on the multiplex PCR reads, TCRdb lists one record per CDR3 protein. This sample has around 470,000 distinct CDR3 sequences, with less than 15% found just once. This CDR3 contains 14 residues. Germline CDR1 reads MNHNS; CDR2 reads SASEGT. J lost 7 bases, V lost 6 bases, and 9 bases had no gene match. Documented time point: newly diagnosed GD, antithyroid drugs for less than 3 months. Extracted PBMC RNA gave rise to the TCR library. The data also belong to a second study, concerning T cells in Graves' hyperthyroidism and ophthalmopathy.

The sequence derives from a woman aged 50 to 65 with Graves disease. This specimen consisted of peripheral blood mononuclear cells (PBMCs), obtained at new diagnosis, from a patient treated with antithyroid drugs. The chain is built from TRBV6-1 and TRBJ2-7; TRBD1 matches at 10 bases. In DNA, the CDR3 is TGTGCCAGCAGGTTGGGACAGGGGTCTGGAGAGCAGTACTTC. This codes for CASRLGQGSGEQYF.